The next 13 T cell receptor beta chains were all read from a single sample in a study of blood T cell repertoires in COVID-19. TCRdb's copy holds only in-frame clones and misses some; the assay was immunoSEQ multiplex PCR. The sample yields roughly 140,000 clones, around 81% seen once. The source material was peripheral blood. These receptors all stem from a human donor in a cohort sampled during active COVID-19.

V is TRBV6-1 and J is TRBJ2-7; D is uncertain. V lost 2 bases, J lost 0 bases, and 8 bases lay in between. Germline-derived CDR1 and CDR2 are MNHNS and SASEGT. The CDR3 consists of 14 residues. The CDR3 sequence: CASSELWSSYEQYF. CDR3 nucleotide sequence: TGTGCCAGCAGTGAATTATGGAGCTCCTACGAGCAGTACTTC.

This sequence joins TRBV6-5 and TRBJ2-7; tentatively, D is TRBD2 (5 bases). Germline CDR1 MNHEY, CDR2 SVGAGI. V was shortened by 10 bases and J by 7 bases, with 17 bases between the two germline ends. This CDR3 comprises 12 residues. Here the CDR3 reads CATIWSPGEQYF. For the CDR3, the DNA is TGTGCCACCATTTGGTCCCCGGGGGAGCAGTACTTC.

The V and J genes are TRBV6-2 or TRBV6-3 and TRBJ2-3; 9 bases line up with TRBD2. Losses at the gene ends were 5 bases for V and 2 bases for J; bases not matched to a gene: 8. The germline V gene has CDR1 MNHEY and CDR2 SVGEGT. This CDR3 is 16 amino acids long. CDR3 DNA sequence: TGTGCCAGCAGTCCGTGGGTAGCGGGAGACACAGATACGCAGTATTTT. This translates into CASSPWVAGDTDTQYF.

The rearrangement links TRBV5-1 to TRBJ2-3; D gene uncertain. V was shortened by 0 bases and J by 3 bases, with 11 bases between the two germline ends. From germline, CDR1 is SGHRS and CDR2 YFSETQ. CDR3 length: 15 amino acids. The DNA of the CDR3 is TGCGCCAGCAGCTTGGGGGCCGTTGGGACAGATACGCAGTATTTT. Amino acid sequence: CASSLGAVGTDTQYF.

This chain's CDR3 is CASSSPRDRVPNEQFF. CDR3 DNA: TGTGCCAGCAGTTCTCCCCGGGACAGGGTTCCGAATGAGCAGTTCTTC. The chain employs TRBV6-5 and TRBJ2-1, with TRBD1 matching 9 bases. Germline V gene sequence: CDR1 MNHEY, CDR2 SVGAGI. V was clipped by 4 bases and J by 7 bases; unmatched bases: 11. This CDR3 spans 16 amino acids.

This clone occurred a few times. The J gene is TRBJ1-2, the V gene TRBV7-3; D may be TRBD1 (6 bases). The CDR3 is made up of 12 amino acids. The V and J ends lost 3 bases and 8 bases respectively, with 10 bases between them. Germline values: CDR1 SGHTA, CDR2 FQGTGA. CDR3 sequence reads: CASSLRDTGYTF. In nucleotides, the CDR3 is TGTGCCAGCAGCTTGAGGGACACCGGCTACACCTTC. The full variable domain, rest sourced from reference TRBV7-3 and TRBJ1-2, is GAGVSQTPSNKVTEKGKYVELRCDPISGHTALYWYRQSLGQGPEFLIYFQGTGAADDSGLPNDRFFAVRPEGSVSTLKIQRTERGDSAVYLCASSLRDTGYTFGSGTRLTVV.

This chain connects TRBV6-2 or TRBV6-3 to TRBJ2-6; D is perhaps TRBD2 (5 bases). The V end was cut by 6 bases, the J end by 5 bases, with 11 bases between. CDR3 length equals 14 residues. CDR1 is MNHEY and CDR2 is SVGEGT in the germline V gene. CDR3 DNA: TGTGCCAGCAGCGGAGGTTTTCGGGCCAACGTCCTGACTTTC. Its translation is CASSGGFRANVLTF.

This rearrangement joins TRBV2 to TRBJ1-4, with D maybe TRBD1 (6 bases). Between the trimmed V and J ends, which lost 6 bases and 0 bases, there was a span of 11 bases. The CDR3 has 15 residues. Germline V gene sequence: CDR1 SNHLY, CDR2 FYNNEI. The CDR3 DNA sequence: TGTGCCAGCAGGCCAGGGGAGTCAACTAATGAAAAACTGTTTTTT. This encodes CASRPGESTNEKLFF.

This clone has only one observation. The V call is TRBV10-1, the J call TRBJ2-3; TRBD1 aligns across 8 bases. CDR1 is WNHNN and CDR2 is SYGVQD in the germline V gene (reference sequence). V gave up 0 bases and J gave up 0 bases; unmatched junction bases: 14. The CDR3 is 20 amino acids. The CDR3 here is CASSESHSEQGGPSTDTQYF. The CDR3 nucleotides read TGCGCCAGCAGTGAGTCCCATTCCGAACAGGGGGGCCCTAGCACAGATACGCAGTATTTT.

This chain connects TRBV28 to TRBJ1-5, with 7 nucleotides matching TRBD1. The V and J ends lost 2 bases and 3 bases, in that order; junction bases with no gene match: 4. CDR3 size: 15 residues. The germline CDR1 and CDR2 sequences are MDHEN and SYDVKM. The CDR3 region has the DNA TGTGCCAGCAGTTTAGGGGACAGAAACAATCAGCCCCAGCATTTT. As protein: CASSLGDRNNQPQHF.

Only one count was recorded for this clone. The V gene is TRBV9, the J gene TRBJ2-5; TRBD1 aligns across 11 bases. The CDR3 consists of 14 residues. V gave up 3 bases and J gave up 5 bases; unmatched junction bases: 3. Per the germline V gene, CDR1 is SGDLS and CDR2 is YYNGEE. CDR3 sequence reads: CASSAGQGVETQYF. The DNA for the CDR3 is TGTGCCAGCAGCGCGGGACAGGGGGTCGAGACCCAGTACTTC.

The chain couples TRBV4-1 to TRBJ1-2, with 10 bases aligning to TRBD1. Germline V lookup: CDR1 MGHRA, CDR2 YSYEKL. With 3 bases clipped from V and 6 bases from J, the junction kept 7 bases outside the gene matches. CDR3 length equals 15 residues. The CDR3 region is CASSQPTGGFNGYTF. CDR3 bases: TGCGCCAGCAGCCAGCCGACAGGGGGCTTTAATGGCTACACCTTC.

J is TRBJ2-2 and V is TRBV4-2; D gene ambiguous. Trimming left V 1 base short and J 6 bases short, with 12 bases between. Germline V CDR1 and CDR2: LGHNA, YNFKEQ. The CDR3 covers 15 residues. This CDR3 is CASSQARTWSGELFF. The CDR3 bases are TGTGCCAGCAGCCAAGCCCGAACATGGTCCGGGGAGCTGTTTTTT.